Each of the 20 T cell receptor beta chains below was sequenced from the same sample in a study of radiotherapy plus CTLA-4 blockade in lung cancer. This table comes from immunoSEQ multiplex PCR, and its TCRdb copy is limited to in-frame clones, with some not included. Found here are some 90,000 clones, 75% to 90% of them singletons; the top ten hold 0.82%. Source: peripheral blood, taken from a patient treated with radiotherapy plus ipilimumab. These TCRs come from a human donor with non-small cell lung cancer who had stable disease on radiotherapy plus ipilimumab.

The chain is built from TRBV9 and TRBJ1-5; maybe TRBD1 (5 bases). Germline V gene sequence: CDR1 SGDLS, CDR2 YYNGEE. The CDR3 runs 13 residues. V lost 4 bases, J lost 11 bases, and 16 bases lay in between. The CDR3 is CASSSMGEGTQHF. The DNA for the CDR3 is TGTGCCAGCAGCTCCATGGGAGAGGGGACCCAGCATTTT.

The chain joins TRBV7-9 to TRBJ1-1; TRBD1 aligns across 8 bases. CDR1 is SEHNR, CDR2 FQNEAQ, per germline (reference sequence). The V gene end was trimmed by 6 bases and the J gene end by 3 bases; junction bases not matched to a gene: 12. This CDR3 is 16 amino acids long. DNA of the CDR3: TGTGCCAGCAGTGACCTCCGGGACAGGTACCACACTGAAGCTTTCTTT. It codes for CASSDLRDRYHTEAFF.

The rearrangement links TRBV19 to TRBJ2-7, with 11 bases that match TRBD1. This CDR3 spans 14 amino acids. CDR1 and CDR2 (germline): LNHDA, SQIVND (reference sequence). Trimming at V came to 7 bases and at J to 3 bases, leaving 5 bases not matched to a gene. CDR3 loop: CASKGTGGSYEQYF. The CDR3 DNA reads as TGTGCCAGTAAAGGGACAGGGGGAAGCTACGAGCAGTACTTC.

This rearrangement joins TRBV5-6 to TRBJ2-5, with D perhaps given as TRBD1 or TRBD2 (6 bases each). The CDR3 runs 15 residues. Deletions cut 3 bases from V and 5 bases from J, with 17 bases between. CDR1 SGHDT and CDR2 YYEEEE come from the germline V gene. The CDR3 DNA sequence: TGTGCCAGCAGCTCACGTTCCCGGGGGCAGGAGACCCAGTACTTC. Protein sequence: CASSSRSRGQETQYF.

The genes are TRBV7-9 and TRBJ1-1; perhaps TRBD1 as D (5 bases). CDR1 is SEHNR, CDR2 FQNEAQ, per germline (reference sequence). The V end was cut by 2 bases, the J end by 0 bases, with 16 bases between. The length of the CDR3 is 17 residues. The CDR3 DNA sequence: TGTGCCAGCAGCTTATCCGCGGGGGTCCAGGTGAACACTGAAGCTTTCTTT. As protein: CASSLSAGVQVNTEAFF.

This chain uses TRBV2 with TRBJ2-3; D call uncertain. This CDR3 contains 15 residues. Per the germline V gene, CDR1 is SNHLY and CDR2 is FYNNEI. V lost 1 base and J 2 bases, leaving 10 bases between the germline ends. CDR3 DNA: TGTGCCAGCAGTGAAGGGCTCGCCTCCACAGATACGCAGTATTTT. Its translation: CASSEGLASTDTQYF.

This clone was seen once. This chain joins TRBV27 and TRBJ2-7; perhaps D is TRBD1 or TRBD2 (7 bases each). V dropped 3 bases and J dropped 3 bases, with 21 bases sitting between them. Germline CDR1 is MNHEY and CDR2 is SMNVEV (reference sequence). CDR3 length equals 17 residues. The CDR3 sequence: CASSLAMGGGRLYEQYF. The DNA for the CDR3 is TGTGCCAGCAGTTTGGCTATGGGAGGGGGCCGCCTCTACGAGCAGTACTTC.

The CDR3 DNA is TGTGCCAGCAGCGGTAGCAGAACCCTAGAGGACGGCTACACCTTC. It is translated as CASSGSRTLEDGYTF. The genes are TRBV9 and TRBJ1-2; D gene ambiguous. CDR3 length equals 15 residues. Germline CDR1 SGDLS, CDR2 YYNGEE. Trimming left V 3 bases short and J 8 bases short, with 20 bases between.

The chain links TRBV18 to TRBJ2-1; 10 bases agree with TRBD1. V was pared by 3 bases and J by 6 bases, with 11 bases of the junction left unmatched. The germline V gene has CDR1 KGHSH and CDR2 LQKENI. This CDR3 comprises 17 residues. CDR3 bases: TGTGCCAGCTCACCGACCGACAGGGGGCTTTTCCTCAATGAGCAGTTCTTC. Translating it yields CASSPTDRGLFLNEQFF.

The chain couples TRBV7-2 to TRBJ2-1; the match to TRBD1 covers 7 bases. V lost 0 bases and J lost 3; bases outside the gene matches: 2. The CDR3 is 15 residues long. Germline CDR1 is SGHTA and CDR2 is FQGNSA. The CDR3 protein is CASSLARQGYNEQFF. The CDR3 DNA is TGTGCCAGCAGCTTAGCGCGACAGGGCTACAATGAGCAGTTCTTC.

The genes are TRBV30 and TRBJ1-1; D not certain. The germline CDR1 and CDR2 sequences are GTSNPN and SVGIG (reference sequence). The CDR3 covers 20 residues. Trimming left V 1 base short and J 0 bases short, with 27 bases between. CDR3 loop: CAWSAGRRVGRRDMNTEAFF. The CDR3, as DNA: TGTGCCTGGAGTGCCGGACGAAGAGTGGGGAGGCGTGATATGAACACTGAAGCTTTCTTT.

V is TRBV11-1 and J is TRBJ2-1; D remains ambiguous. Germline loops: CDR1 SGHAT, CDR2 FQDESV (reference sequence). Trimming pared 7 bases from V and 4 bases from J, leaving 11 bases between. This CDR3 spans 13 amino acids. The DNA of the CDR3 is TGTGCCAGCACCCTCCGTCTGTACAATGAGCAGTTCTTC. Protein product: CASTLRLYNEQFF. Using reference TRBV11-1 and TRBJ2-1 for the parts outside the CDR3, the full variable domain is EAEVAQSPRYKITEKSQAVAFWCDPISGHATLYWYRQILGQGPELLVQFQDESVVDDSQLPKDRFSAERLKGVDSTLKIQPAELGDSAMYLCASTLRLYNEQFFGPGTRLTVL.

The chain uses TRBV5-6 and TRBJ1-1, with D unclear. Trimming shortened V by 2 bases and J by 0 bases, and 8 bases separated the two germline ends. The CDR3 is 14 residues long. The germline V gene has CDR1 SGHDT and CDR2 YYEEEE. This CDR3 reads CASSFFRMNTEAFF. The CDR3 coding sequence is TGTGCCAGCAGCTTTTTCCGGATGAACACTGAAGCTTTCTTT. The full variable domain, with the rest looked up from reference TRBV5-6 and TRBJ1-1, is DAGVTQSPTHLIKTRGQQVTLRCSPKSGHDTVSWYQQALGQGPQFIFQYYEEEERQRGNFPDRFSGHQFPNYSSELNVNALLLGDSALYLCASSFFRMNTEAFFGQGTRLTVV.

This chain links TRBV6-1 with TRBJ1-2, with D unclear. CDR1 is MNHNS, CDR2 SASEGT, per germline. Trimming stripped 7 bases from V and 2 bases from J, with 11 bases between. The CDR3 sequence is 13 residues long. This chain's CDR3 is CASIPSQNYGYTF. The CDR3, as DNA: TGTGCCAGCATTCCCAGCCAGAACTATGGCTACACCTTC.

The CDR3 loop reads CASSAAMTSGRWEQYF. CDR3 nucleotide sequence: TGTGCCAGCTCGGCAGCCATGACTAGCGGGAGGTGGGAGCAGTACTTC. The rearrangement links TRBV28 to TRBJ2-7, with TRBD2 matching over 13 bases. V lost 8 bases and J lost 7; bases outside the gene matches: 14. CDR1 and CDR2 (germline): MDHEN, SYDVKM. The CDR3 runs 16 residues.

The rearrangement joins TRBV20-1 to TRBJ1-5; D remains ambiguous. The CDR3 extends over 11 amino acids. V gave up 3 bases and J gave up 5 bases, with 5 bases separating them. The V gene's germline CDR1 is DFQATT and CDR2 SNEGSKA (reference sequence). The CDR3 protein is CSASGDQPQHF. CDR3 nucleotides: TGCAGTGCTAGTGGAGATCAGCCCCAGCATTTT.

CDR3 nucleotide sequence: TGTGCCAGCAATCAGGGGACTGAAGCTTTCTTT. Protein sequence: CASNQGTEAFF. The chain is built from TRBV6-1 and TRBJ1-1; weak D call: TRBD1 (6 bases). V was clipped by 7 bases and J by 5 bases, with 8 bases between them. CDR1 MNHNS and CDR2 SASEGT come from the germline V gene. The CDR3 has 11 amino acids.

This clone was detected once. This rearrangement joins TRBV9 to TRBJ2-7, with TRBD1 matching over 7 bases. The germline gives CDR1 SGDLS, CDR2 YYNGEE. V dropped 4 bases and J dropped 6; count of bases not matched to a gene: 10. The CDR3 has 14 amino acids. The CDR3 is CASSLMGQTGEQYF. The CDR3 DNA is TGTGCCAGCAGCTTAATGGGACAGACCGGCGAGCAGTACTTC.

As to this clone: Sequence at one end of the junction differs from germline and may be a read error. This sequence joins TRBV7-2 and TRBJ2-5; either TRBD1 or TRBD2 may fit D (5 bases each). The germline CDR1 and CDR2 sequences are SGHTA and FQGNSA. The length of the CDR3 is 16 residues. CDR3 nucleotides: TGTGCCAGCAGCTTAGGGGGACCAGGCCGCCAAGAGGCCCAGTACTTC. This encodes CASSLGGPGRQEAQYF.

The V call is TRBV6-5, the J call TRBJ2-7, with TRBD1 matching over 8 bases. Trimming at V came to 5 bases and at J to 7 bases, leaving 7 bases not matched to a gene. The germline V gene has CDR1 MNHEY and CDR2 SVGAGI. CDR3 length equals 13 residues. DNA of the CDR3: TGTGCCAGCAGTCAGGGACAGGCCCTTGAGCAGTACTTC. Translation: CASSQGQALEQYF.